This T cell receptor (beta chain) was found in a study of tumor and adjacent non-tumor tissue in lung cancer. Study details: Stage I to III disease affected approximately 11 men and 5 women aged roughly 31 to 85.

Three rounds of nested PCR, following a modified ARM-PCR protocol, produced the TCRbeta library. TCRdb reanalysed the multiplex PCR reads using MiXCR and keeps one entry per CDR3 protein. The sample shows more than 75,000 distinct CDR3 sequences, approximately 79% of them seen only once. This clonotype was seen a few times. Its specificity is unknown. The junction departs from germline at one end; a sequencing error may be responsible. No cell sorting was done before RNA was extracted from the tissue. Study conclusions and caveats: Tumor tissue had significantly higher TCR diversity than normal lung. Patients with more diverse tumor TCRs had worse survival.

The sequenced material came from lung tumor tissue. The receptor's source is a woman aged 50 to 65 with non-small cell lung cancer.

This CDR3 reads CSVREVSGHSNQPQHF. The CDR3 coding sequence is TGCAGTGTTAGAGAAGTCTCCGGCCACAGCAATCAGCCCCAGCATTTT. The chain links TRBV20-1 to TRBJ1-5; no clear D. The CDR3 has 16 amino acids. The V gene's germline CDR1 is DFQATT and CDR2 SNEGSKA (reference sequence).